The clone carrying this T cell receptor (beta chain) was seen once. The entry originates in a study of blood T cell repertoires in COVID-19. The wider study: COVID-19 samples collected from the United States, Italy and Spain covered acute and convalescent phases. T cells, B-cell-depleted T cells, or PBMCs supplied cDNA or gDNA.

Germline V gene lookup returns CDR1 LNHDA and CDR2 SQIVND (reference sequence). V lost 3 bases, J lost 3 bases, and 0 bases stayed unmatched. This CDR3 is 13 amino acids long. The authors' processing: Amplification with reference gene primers provided the estimates of nucleated cell counts. Profiled with immunoSEQ multiplex PCR; TCRdb holds only in-frame clones, not every one. V and J calls and clone size are those listed in that table; D and trimming were worked out from the DNA. The sample contains approximately 220,000 clones, approximately 80% of which appear only once. This TCR derives from a man in his forties with acute or convalescent COVID-19. The chain combines TRBV19 with TRBJ2-7; 9 nucleotides align to TRBD2. The sequenced sample was peripheral blood. The CDR3 DNA is TGTGCCAGTAGTATGCGGGAGGGCTACGAGCAGTACTTC. Protein sequence: CASSMREGYEQYF.